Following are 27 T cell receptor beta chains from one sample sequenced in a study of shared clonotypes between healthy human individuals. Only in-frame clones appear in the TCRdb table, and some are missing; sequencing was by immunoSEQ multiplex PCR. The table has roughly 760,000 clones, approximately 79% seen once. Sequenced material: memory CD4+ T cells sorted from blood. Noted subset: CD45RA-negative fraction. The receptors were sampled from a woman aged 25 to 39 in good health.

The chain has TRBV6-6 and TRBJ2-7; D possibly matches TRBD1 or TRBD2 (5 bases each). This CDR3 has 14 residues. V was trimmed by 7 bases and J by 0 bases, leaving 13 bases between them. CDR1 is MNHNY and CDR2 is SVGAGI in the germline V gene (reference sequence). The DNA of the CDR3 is TGTGCCAGCATGGGGACGGCCAGCTCCTACGAGCAGTACTTC. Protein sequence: CASMGTASSYEQYF.

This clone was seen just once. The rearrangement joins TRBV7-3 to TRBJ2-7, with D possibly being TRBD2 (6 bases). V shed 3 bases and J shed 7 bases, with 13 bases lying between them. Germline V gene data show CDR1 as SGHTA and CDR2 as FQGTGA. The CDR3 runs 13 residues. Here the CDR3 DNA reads TGTGCCAGCAGCTTTTCTCCGGAGGGGGAGCAGTACTTC. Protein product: CASSFSPEGEQYF. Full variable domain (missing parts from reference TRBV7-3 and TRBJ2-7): GAGVSQTPSNKVTEKGKYVELRCDPISGHTALYWYRQSLGQGPEFLIYFQGTGAADDSGLPNDRFFAVRPEGSVSTLKIQRTERGDSAVYLCASSFSPEGEQYFGPGTRLTVT.

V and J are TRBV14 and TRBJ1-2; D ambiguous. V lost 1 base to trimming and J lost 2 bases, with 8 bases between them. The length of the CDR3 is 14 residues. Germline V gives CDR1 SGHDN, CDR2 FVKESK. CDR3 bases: TGTGCCAGCAGCCAAGCGGCGGCGAACTATGGCTACACCTTC. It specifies CASSQAAANYGYTF. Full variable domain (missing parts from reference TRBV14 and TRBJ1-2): EAGVTQFPSHSVIEKGQTVTLRCDPISGHDNLYWYRRVMGKEIKFLLHFVKESKQDESGMPNNRFLAERTGGTYSTLKVQPAELEDSGVYFCASSQAAANYGYTFGSGTRLTVV.

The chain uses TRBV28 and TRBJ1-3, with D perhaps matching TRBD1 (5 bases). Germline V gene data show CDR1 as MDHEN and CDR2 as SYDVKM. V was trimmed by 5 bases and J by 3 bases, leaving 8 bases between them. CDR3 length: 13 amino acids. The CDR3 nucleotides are TGTGCCAGCAGTCTGGGGGTTGGAAACACCATATATTTT. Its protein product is CASSLGVGNTIYF.

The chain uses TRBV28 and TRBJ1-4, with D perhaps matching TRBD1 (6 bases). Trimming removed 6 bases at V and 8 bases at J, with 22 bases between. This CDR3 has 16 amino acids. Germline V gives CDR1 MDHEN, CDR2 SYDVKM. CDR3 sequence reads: CASSSSGTLSGEKLFF. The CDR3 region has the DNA TGTGCCAGCAGCTCGTCCGGGACATTATCGGGGGAAAAACTGTTTTTT.

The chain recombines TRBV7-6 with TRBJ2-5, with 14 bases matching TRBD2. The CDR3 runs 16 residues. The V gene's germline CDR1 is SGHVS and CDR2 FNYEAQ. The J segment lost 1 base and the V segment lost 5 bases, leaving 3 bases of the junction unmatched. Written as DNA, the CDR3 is TGTGCCAGCAGCAAAGGACTAGCGGGGGGCCAAGAGACCCAGTACTTC. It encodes CASSKGLAGGQETQYF.

CDR3 protein: CASSPGVVTEAFF. CDR3 DNA sequence: TGTGCCAGCTCACCGGGGGTTGTCACTGAAGCTTTCTTT. The chain recombines TRBV18 with TRBJ1-1, with D tentatively TRBD1 (5 bases). This CDR3 has 13 residues. Germline CDR1 KGHSH, CDR2 LQKENI. Trimming removed 3 bases from V and 4 bases from J, with 9 bases in between.

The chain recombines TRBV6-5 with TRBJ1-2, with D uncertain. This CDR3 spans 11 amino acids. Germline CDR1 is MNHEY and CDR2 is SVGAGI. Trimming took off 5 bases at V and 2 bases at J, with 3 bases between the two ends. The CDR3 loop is CASSENYGYTF. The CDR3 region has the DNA TGTGCCAGCAGTGAAAACTATGGCTACACCTTC.

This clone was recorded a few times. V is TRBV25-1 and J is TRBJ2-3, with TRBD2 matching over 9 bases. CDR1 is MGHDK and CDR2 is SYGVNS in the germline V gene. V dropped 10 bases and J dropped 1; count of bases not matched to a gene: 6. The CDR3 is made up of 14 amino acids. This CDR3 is CATAAGGGTDTQYF. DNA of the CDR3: TGTGCCACCGCCGCGGGAGGGGGCACAGATACGCAGTATTTT.

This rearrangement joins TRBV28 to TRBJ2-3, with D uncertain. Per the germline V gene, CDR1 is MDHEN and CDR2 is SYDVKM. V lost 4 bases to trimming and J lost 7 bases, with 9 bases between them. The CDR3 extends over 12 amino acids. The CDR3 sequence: CASSSTTNTQYF. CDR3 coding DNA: TGTGCCAGCAGTTCGACGACGAATACGCAGTATTTT.

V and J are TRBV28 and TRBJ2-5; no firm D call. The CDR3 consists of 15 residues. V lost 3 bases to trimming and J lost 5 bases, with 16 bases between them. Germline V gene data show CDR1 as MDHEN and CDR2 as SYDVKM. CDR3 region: CASSFAKALGETQYF. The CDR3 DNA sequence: TGTGCCAGCAGTTTTGCGAAGGCGCTGGGTGAGACCCAGTACTTC.

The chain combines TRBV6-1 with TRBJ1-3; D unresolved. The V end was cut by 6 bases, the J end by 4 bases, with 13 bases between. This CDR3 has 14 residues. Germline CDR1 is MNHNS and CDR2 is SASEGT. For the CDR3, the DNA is TGTGCCAGCAGGACGGACCTTCCCGGAAACACCATATATTTT. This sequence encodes CASRTDLPGNTIYF.

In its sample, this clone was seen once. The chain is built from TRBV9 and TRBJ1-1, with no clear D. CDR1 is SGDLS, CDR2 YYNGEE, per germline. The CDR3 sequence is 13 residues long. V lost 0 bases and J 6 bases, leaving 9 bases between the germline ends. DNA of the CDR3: TGTGCCAGCAGCGTAGGAGGCAACGCTGAAGCTTTCTTT. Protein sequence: CASSVGGNAEAFF.

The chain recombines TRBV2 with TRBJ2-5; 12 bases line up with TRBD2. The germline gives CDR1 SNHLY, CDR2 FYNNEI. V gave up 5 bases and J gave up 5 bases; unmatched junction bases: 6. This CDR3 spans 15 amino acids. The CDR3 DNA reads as TGTGCCAGCAGTCCTAGCGGGAGGGCCTCGGAGACCCAGTACTTC. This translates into CASSPSGRASETQYF.

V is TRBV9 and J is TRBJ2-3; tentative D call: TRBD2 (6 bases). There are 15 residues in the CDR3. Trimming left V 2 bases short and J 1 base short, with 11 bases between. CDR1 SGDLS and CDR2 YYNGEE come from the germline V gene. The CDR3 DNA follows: TGTGCCAGCAGCGTTACGGGACTGCGCACAGATACGCAGTATTTT. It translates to CASSVTGLRTDTQYF.

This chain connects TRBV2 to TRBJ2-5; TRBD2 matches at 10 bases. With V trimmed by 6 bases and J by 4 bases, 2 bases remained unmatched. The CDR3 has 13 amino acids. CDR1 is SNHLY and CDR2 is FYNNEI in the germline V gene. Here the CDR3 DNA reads TGTGCCAGCAGAGCGGGAGGGATAGAGACCCAGTACTTC. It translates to CASRAGGIETQYF.

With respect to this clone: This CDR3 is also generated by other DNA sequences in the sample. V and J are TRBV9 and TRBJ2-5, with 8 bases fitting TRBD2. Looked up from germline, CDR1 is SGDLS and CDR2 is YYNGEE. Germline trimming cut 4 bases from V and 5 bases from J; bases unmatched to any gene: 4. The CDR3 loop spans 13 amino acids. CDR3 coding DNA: TGTGCCAGCAGCCCCCGGGGGGGGGAGACCCAGTACTTC. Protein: CASSPRGGETQYF.

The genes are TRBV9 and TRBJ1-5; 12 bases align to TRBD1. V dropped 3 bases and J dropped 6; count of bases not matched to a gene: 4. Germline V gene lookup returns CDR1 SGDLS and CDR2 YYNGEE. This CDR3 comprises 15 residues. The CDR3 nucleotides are TGTGCCAGCAGCGCGGGACAGGGGGCAGGTCAGCCCCAGCATTTT. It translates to CASSAGQGAGQPQHF.

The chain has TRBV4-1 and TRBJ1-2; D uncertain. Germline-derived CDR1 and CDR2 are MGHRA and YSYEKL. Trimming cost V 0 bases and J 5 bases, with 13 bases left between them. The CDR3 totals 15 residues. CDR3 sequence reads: CASSQEGDGPYGYTF. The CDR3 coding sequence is TGCGCCAGCAGCCAAGAGGGAGACGGTCCGTATGGCTACACCTTC.

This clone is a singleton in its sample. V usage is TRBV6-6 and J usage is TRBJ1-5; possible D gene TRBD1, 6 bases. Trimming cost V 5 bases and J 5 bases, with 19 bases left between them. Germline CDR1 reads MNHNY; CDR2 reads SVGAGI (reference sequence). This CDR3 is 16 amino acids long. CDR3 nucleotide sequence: TGTGCCAGCAGTCCCCCCGCAGGGGCCAGAGATCAGCCCCAGCATTTT. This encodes CASSPPAGARDQPQHF.

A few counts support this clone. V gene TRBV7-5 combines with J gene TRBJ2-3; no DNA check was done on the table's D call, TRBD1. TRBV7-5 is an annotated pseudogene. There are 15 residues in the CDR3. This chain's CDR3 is CVRSLGGRLTDTQYF. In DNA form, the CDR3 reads TGTGTCAGAAGCTTAGGGGGGCGGCTCACAGATACGCAGTATTTT.

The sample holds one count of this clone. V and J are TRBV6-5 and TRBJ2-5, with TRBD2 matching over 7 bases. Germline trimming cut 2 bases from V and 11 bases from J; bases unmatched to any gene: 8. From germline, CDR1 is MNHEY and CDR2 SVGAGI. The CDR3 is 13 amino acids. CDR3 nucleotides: TGTGCCAGCAGTTACGAGGGAGGGAGGCAGCAGTACTTC. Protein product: CASSYEGGRQQYF.

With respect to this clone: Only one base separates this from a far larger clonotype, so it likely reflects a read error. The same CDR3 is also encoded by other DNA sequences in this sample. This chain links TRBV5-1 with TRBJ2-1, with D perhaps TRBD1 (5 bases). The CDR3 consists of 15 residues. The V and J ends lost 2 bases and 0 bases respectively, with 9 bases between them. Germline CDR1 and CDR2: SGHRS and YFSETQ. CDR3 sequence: CASSLDSSSYNEQFF. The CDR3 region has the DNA TGCGCCAGCAGCTTAGACAGTAGCTCCTACAATGAGCAGTTCTTC.

CDR3 sequence reads: CVRISLETQYF. The DNA of the CDR3 is TGTGTCAGAATCTCGCTTGAGACCCAGTACTTC. This rearrangement joins TRBV7-5 to TRBJ2-5. TRBV7-5 is termed a pseudogene. The CDR3 is made up of 11 amino acids.

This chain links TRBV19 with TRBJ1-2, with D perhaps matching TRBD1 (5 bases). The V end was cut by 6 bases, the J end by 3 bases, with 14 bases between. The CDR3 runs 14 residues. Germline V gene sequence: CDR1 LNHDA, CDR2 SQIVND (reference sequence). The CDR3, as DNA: TGTGCCAGTAGGAACAGTCAAGGGGACTATGGCTACACCTTC. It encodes CASRNSQGDYGYTF.

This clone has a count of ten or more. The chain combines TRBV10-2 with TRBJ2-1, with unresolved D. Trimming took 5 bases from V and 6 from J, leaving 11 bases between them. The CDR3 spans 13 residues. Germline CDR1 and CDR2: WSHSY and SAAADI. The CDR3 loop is CASSSRSINEQFF. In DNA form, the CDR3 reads TGCGCCAGCAGTAGTAGGTCCATCAATGAGCAGTTCTTC.

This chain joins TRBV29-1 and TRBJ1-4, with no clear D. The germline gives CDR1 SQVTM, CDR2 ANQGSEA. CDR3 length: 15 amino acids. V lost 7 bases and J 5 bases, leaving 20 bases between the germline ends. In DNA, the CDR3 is TGCAGCGCCCCCCCTCGGGCGGAAGGGAATGAAAAACTGTTTTTT. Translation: CSAPPRAEGNEKLFF.